The entry below gives a single TCR beta chain sequence along with its context. The sample comes from a study of blood T cell repertoires in COVID-19. The wider study: Samples of COVID-19 (acute and convalescent) were obtained from the United States, Italy and Spain.

Only in-frame clones appear in the TCRdb table, and some are missing; sequencing was by immunoSEQ multiplex PCR. The sample holds fewer than 250,000 clones, about 91% seen once. This clonotype was obtained from a woman aged 40 to 49 with acute or convalescent COVID-19. The source material was peripheral blood.

As DNA, the CDR3 is TGTGCCAGTAGTGGCCGGGACAGGGGGCATGAGCAGTTCTTC. It yields the protein CASSGRDRGHEQFF. The gene calls are TRBV19 and TRBJ2-1; 12 bases are shared with TRBD1. The CDR3 has 14 amino acids. Losses at the gene ends were 5 bases for V and 8 bases for J; bases not matched to a gene: 4. Per the germline V gene, CDR1 is LNHDA and CDR2 is SQIVND (reference sequence).